This TCR beta chain was recorded in a study of OX40 agonist ivuxolimab in advanced cancers. Across the study: Patients took ivuxolimab, an agonistic anti-OX40 (CD134) antibody. Study-wide points: There was clonal expansion of CD4+ and CD8+ blood T cells by week 6 at 0.1 to 3.0 mg/kg.

Profiled with immunoSEQ multiplex PCR; TCRdb holds only in-frame clones, not every one. The sample yields some 100,000 clones, approximately 90% seen once. Comment on this clone: What it binds is not known.

The CDR3 consists of 14 residues. The V and J ends lost 3 bases and 2 bases respectively, with 9 bases between them. Per the germline V gene, CDR1 is SEHNR and CDR2 is FQNEAQ (reference sequence). J is TRBJ2-3 and V is TRBV7-9; D is unclear. This TCR derives from an adult with an advanced solid tumor such as melanoma, head and neck, liver or kidney cancer. The material was CD4+ or CD8+ T cells sorted from blood, obtained in a trial of the OX40 agonist ivuxolimab. The CDR3 DNA sequence: TGTGCCAGCAGCTTGCGACTTATCACAGATACGCAGTATTTT. Translated: CASSLRLITDTQYF. Filled out from reference TRBV7-9 and TRBJ2-3, the complete variable domain reads DTGVSQNPRHKITKRGQNVTFRCDPISEHNRLYWYRQTLGQGPEFLTYFQNEAQLEKSRLLSDRFSAERPKGSFSTLEIQRTEQGDSAMYLCASSLRLITDTQYFGPGTRLTVL.